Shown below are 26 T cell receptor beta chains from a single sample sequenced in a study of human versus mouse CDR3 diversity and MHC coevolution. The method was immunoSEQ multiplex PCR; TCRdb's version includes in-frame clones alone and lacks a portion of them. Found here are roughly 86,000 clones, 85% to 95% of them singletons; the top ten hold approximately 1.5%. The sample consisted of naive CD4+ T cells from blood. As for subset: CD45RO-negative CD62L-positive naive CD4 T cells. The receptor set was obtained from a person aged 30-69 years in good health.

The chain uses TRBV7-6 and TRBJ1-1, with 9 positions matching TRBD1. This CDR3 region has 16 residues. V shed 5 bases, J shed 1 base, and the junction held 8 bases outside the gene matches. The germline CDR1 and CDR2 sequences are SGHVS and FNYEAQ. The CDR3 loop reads CASSAGTGLGNTEAFF. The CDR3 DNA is TGTGCCAGCAGCGCCGGGACAGGGCTAGGGAACACTGAAGCTTTCTTT.

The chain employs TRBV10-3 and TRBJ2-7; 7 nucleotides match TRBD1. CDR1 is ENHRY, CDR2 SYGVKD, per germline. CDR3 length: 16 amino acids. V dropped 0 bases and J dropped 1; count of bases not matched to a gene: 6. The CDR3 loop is CAISESVGRGSYEQYF. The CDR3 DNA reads TGTGCCATCAGTGAGTCGGTCGGCAGGGGGTCCTACGAGCAGTACTTC.

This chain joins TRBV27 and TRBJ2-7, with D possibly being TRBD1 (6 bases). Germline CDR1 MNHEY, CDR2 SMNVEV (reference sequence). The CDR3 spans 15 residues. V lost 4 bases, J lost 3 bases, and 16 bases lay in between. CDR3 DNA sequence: TGTGCCAGCAGTTCACAGAGGGGGTTTTTCTACGAGCAGTACTTC. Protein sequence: CASSSQRGFFYEQYF.

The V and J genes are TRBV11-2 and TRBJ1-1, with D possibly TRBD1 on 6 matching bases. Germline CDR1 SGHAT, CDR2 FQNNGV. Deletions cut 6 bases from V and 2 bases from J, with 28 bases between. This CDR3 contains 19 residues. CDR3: CASRPLAGAFFQVNTEAFF. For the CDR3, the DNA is TGTGCCAGCAGACCCTTGGCGGGGGCTTTTTTTCAAGTTAACACTGAAGCTTTCTTT.

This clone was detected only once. The CDR3 here is CASSLTTFDEQYF. CDR3 nucleotide sequence: TGTGCCAGCAGCTTAACTACTTTTGACGAGCAGTACTTC. The gene calls are TRBV7-3 and TRBJ2-7, with unresolved D. This CDR3 is 13 amino acids long. Trimming removed 0 bases at V and 5 bases at J, with 8 bases between. Germline V gene sequence: CDR1 SGHTA, CDR2 FQGTGA.

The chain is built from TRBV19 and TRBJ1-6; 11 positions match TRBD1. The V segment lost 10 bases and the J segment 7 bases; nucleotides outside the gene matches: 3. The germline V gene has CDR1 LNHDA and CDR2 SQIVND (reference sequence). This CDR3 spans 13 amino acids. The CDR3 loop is CATGTGGNSPLHF. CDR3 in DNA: TGTGCCACCGGGACAGGGGGGAATTCACCCCTCCACTTT.

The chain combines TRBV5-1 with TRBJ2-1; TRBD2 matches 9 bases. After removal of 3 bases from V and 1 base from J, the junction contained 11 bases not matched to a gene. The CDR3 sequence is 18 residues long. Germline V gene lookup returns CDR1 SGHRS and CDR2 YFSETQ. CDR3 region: CASSYGLATTRSYNEQFF. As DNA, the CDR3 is TGCGCCAGCAGCTACGGACTAGCGACAACCCGTTCCTACAATGAGCAGTTCTTC.

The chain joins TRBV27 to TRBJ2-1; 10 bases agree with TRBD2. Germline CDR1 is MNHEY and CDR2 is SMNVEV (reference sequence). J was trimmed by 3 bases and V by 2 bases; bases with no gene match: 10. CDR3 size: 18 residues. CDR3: CASSLRLAGAFGYNEQFF. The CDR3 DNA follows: TGTGCCAGCAGTTTAAGGCTAGCGGGAGCTTTCGGCTACAATGAGCAGTTCTTC.

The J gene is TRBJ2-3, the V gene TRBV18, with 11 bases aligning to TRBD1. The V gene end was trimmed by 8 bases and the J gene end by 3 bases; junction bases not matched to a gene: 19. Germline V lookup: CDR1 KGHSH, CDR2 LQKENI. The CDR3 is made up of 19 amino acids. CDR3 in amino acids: CASTPRHPGTGGQTDTQYF. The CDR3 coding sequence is TGTGCCAGCACCCCCCGCCACCCCGGGACAGGGGGTCAAACAGATACGCAGTATTTT.

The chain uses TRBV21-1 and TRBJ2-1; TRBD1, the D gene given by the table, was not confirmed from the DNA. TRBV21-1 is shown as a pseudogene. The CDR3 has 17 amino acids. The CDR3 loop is CASSKRSVRTGDNEQFF. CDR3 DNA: TGTGCCAGCAGCAAAAGGTCCGTCCGGACAGGGGACAATGAGCAGTTCTTC.

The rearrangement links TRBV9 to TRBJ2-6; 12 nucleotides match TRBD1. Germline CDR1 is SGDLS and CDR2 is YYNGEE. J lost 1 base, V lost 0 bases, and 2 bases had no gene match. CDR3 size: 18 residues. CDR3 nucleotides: TGTGCCAGCAGCGTAGGGGGACAGGGGGCGTCTGGGGCCAACGTCCTGACTTTC. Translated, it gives CASSVGGQGASGANVLTF.

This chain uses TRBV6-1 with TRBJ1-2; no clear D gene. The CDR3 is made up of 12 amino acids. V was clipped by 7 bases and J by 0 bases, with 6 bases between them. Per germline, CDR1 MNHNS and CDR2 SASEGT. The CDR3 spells CASTGANYGYTF. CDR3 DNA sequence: TGTGCCAGCACCGGAGCTAACTATGGCTACACCTTC.

The chain's CDR3 is CAITGSTGNTEAFF. CDR3 bases: TGTGCCATTACGGGGTCGACAGGGAACACTGAAGCTTTCTTT. The chain uses TRBV6-6 and TRBJ1-1; maybe TRBD1 (6 bases). The V gene's germline CDR1 is MNHNY and CDR2 SVGAGI (reference sequence). This CDR3 comprises 14 residues. V lost 10 bases and J 1 base, leaving 16 bases between the germline ends.

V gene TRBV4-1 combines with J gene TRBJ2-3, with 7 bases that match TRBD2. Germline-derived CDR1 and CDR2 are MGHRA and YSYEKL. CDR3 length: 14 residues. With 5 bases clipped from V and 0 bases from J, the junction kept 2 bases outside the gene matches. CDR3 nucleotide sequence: TGCGCCAGCAGCGACGGGGGGAGCACAGATACGCAGTATTTT. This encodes CASSDGGSTDTQYF.

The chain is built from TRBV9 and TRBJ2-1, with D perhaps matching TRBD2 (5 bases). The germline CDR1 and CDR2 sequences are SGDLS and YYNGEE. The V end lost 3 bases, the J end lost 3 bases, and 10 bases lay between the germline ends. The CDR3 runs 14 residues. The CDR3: CASSAPGVYNEQFF. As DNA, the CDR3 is TGTGCCAGCAGCGCCCCCGGGGTCTACAATGAGCAGTTCTTC.

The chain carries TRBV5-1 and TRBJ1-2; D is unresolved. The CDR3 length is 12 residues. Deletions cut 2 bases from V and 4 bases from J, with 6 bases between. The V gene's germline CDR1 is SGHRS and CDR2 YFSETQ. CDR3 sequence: CASSLGGYGYTF. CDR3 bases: TGCGCCAGCAGCTTAGGAGGCTATGGCTACACCTTC.

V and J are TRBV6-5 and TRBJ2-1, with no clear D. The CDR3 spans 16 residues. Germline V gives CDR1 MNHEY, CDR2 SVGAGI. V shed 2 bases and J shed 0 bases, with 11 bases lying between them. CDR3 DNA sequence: TGTGCCAGCAGTTACCCTACTTCTAGCTCCTACAATGAGCAGTTCTTC. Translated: CASSYPTSSSYNEQFF.

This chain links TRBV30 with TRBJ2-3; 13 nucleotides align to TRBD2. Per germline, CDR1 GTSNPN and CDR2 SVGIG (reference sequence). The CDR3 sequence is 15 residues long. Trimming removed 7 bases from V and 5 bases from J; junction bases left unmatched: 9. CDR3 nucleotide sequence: TGTGCCTCTTCCGGGACTAGCGGGAAGGGAGATACGCAGTATTTT. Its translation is CASSGTSGKGDTQYF.

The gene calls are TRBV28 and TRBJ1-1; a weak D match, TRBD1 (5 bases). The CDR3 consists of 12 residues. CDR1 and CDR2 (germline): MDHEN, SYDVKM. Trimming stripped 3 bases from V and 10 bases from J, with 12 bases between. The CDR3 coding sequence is TGTGCCAGCAGTTTTCAGGGAAGTTCAGCTTTCTTT. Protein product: CASSFQGSSAFF.

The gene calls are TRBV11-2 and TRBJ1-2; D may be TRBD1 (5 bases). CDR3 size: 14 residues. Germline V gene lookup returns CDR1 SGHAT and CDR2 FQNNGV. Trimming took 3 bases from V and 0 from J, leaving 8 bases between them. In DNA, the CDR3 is TGTGCCAGCAGCTTGCGGGGGGCTAACTATGGCTACACCTTC. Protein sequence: CASSLRGANYGYTF.

CDR3 nucleotides: TGCGCCAGCAGCTTGGACGGTCCGGCCATATATTTT. This encodes CASSLDGPAIYF. The chain uses TRBV5-1 and TRBJ1-3; D remains ambiguous. Trimming pared 0 bases from V and 11 bases from J, leaving 9 bases between. Germline loops: CDR1 SGHRS, CDR2 YFSETQ. The CDR3 has 12 residues. The complete variable domain, with remaining parts taken from reference TRBV5-1 and TRBJ1-3, reads KAGVTQTPRYLIKTRGQQVTLSCSPISGHRSVSWYQQTPGQGLQFLFEYFSETQRNKGNFPGRFSGRQFSNSRSEMNVSTLELGDSALYLCASSLDGPAIYFGEGSWLTVV.

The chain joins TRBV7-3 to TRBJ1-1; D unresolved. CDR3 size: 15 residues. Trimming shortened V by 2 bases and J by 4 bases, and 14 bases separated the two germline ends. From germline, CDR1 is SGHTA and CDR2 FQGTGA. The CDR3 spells CASSLFGGGLTEAFF. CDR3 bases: TGTGCCAGCAGCTTATTCGGAGGAGGGCTCACTGAAGCTTTCTTT.

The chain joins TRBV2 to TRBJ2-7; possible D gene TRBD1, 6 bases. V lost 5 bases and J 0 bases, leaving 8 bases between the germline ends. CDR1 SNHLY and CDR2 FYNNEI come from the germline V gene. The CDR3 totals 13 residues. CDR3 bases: TGTGCCAGCAGTAGACAGGACTCCTACGAGCAGTACTTC. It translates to CASSRQDSYEQYF.

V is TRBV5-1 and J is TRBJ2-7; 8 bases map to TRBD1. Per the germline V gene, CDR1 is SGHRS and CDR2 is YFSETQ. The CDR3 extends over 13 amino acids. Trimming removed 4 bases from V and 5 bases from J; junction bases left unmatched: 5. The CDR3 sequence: CASSNRGTDEQYF. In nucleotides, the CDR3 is TGCGCCAGCAGCAACAGGGGGACAGACGAGCAGTACTTC.

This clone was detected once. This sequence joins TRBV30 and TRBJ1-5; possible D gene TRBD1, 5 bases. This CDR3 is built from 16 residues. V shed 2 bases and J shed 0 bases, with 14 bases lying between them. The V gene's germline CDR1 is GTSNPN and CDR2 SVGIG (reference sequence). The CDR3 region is CAWSLRGGVSNQPQHF. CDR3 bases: TGTGCCTGGAGTCTACGTGGAGGGGTTAGCAATCAGCCCCAGCATTTT.

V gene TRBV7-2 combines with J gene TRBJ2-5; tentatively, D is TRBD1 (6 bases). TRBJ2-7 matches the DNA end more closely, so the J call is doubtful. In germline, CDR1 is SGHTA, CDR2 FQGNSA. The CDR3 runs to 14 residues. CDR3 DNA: TGTGCCAGCAGCTCGACGAGGGGGACCTACGAGCAGTACTTC. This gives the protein CASSSTRGTYEQYF.